The 10 T cell receptor beta chains below all came from one sample that was sequenced in a study of T cells in women clearing cervical HPV infection. The method was immunoSEQ multiplex PCR; TCRdb's version includes in-frame clones alone and lacks a portion of them. The sample table includes about 40,000 clones. Sequences were obtained from blood buffy coat. These receptors came from a woman between 18 and 70 years old with a cervical HPV16 infection that either progressed to CIN3+ or cleared (not recorded which).

Points on this clone: The sequence runs out 3 residues before the end of the CDR3; the remainder is reconstructed from the germline J gene. The chain employs TRBV5-6 and TRBJ2-7, with D maybe TRBD2 (6 bases). V was pared by 4 bases and J by 2 bases, with 13 bases between. The CDR3 totals 14 residues. The germline V gene has CDR1 SGHDT and CDR2 YYEEEE. CDR3 DNA (partial): TGTGCCAGCAGCGAGGGGACTTCTACCTACGAG. Amino acids: CASSEGTSTYE. Given in full, the CDR3 is CASSEGTSTYEQYF.

To note about this clone: The read ends 3 residues early relative to the CDR3; the germline J gene fills the gap. This chain links TRBV19 with TRBJ1-2, with 9 bases lining up with TRBD1. The CDR3 is 15 amino acids. Germline trimming cut 6 bases from V and 3 bases from J; bases unmatched to any gene: 8. From germline, CDR1 is LNHDA and CDR2 SQIVND (reference sequence). The CDR3 bases that were read are TGTGCCAGTAGGTACGGACAGGGGCGATACTATGGC. Translating it yields CASRYGQGRYYG. The entire CDR3 reads CASRYGQGRYYGYTF.

To note about this clone: The read ends 3 residues early relative to the CDR3; the germline J gene fills the gap. The chain employs TRBV2 and TRBJ1-1, with TRBD1 as a possible D gene (5 bases). Between the trimmed V and J ends, which lost 5 bases and 1 base, there was a span of 11 bases. The germline CDR1 and CDR2 sequences are SNHLY and FYNNEI. The CDR3 has 14 residues. The chain's CDR3 is CASSTLGQNTEAFF. The part of the CDR3 DNA that was read is TGTGCCAGCAGTACTCTCGGACAGAACACTGAA.

Remarks on this clone: Read sequence stops 3 residues before the CDR3 end, and the germline J gene provides the missing end. J is TRBJ2-3 and V is TRBV5-1; D gene ambiguous. The germline V gene has CDR1 SGHRS and CDR2 YFSETQ. CDR3 size: 18 residues. With 0 bases removed from V and 0 bases from J, the gap between germline ends came to 17 bases. Incomplete CDR3 DNA: TGCGCCAGCAGCTTGGGCGGTTCCTCTTGGTCTAGCACAGATACG. Its translation: CASSLGGSSWSSTDT. The whole CDR3 region reads CASSLGGSSWSSTDTQYF.

As for this clone: An end of the junction does not agree with germline; a read error may underlie this. The read ends 3 residues before the CDR3 terminus; that terminus is restored from the germline J gene. This chain uses TRBV7-7 with TRBJ2-7, with D possibly being TRBD2 (6 bases). CDR1 and CDR2 from the germline V gene are SSHAT and FNYEAQ (reference sequence). The CDR3 covers 15 residues. CDR3 amino acids: CASSLSAGSAYEQYF. The CDR3 DNA, read in part, is TGTGCTAGCAGCTTAAGTGCGGGGTCGGCCTACGAG.

A remark on this clone: The CDR3 end lies 3 residues beyond the end of the read and is filled in from the germline J gene. This chain connects TRBV5-8 to TRBJ2-6; D could derive from TRBD1 or TRBD2 (6 bases each). The CDR3 totals 11 residues. Per the germline V gene, CDR1 is SGHTS and CDR2 is YDEGEE. CDR3 bases read: TGTGCCAGCAGCGCGGGACACCTC. It codes for CASSAGHL. The full CDR3 protein is CASSAGHLLTF.

For this clone: The CDR3 goes on 3 residues after the read ends, and that part is filled in from the germline J gene. This chain connects TRBV20-1 to TRBJ1-5; the D gene is possibly TRBD1 (5 bases). CDR1 is DFQATT, CDR2 SNEGSKA, per germline (reference sequence). CDR3 length: 15 amino acids. The ends were cut back, 3 bases at V and 5 bases at J, with 17 bases in the middle. The DNA read from the CDR3 is TGCAGTGCTAGGGGAGGCAGGGAGACTGATCAGCCC. Amino acid sequence: CSARGGRETDQP. The whole CDR3 protein is CSARGGRETDQPQHF.

As concerns this clone: With the read ending 3 residues before the CDR3 end, the germline J gene is used to fill in that end. The chain is built from TRBV19 and TRBJ2-3, with unresolved D. The CDR3 is made up of 17 amino acids. Deletions cut 6 bases from V and 0 bases from J, with 19 bases between. Germline-derived CDR1 and CDR2 are LNHDA and SQIVND (reference sequence). Incomplete CDR3 DNA: TGTGCCAGTAGCTCAGAAAGGGCGATTACTAGCACAGATACG. The encoded protein is CASSSERAITSTDT. The full CDR3 reads CASSSERAITSTDTQYF. Full variable domain (outside the CDR3, taken from reference TRBV19 and TRBJ2-3): DGGITQSPKYLFRKEGQNVTLSCEQNLNHDAMYWYRQDPGQGLRLIYYSQIVNDFQKGDIAEGYSVSREKKESFPLTVTSAQKNPTAFYLCASSSERAITSTDTQYFGPGTRLTVL.

Note on this clone: Read data end 3 residues before the CDR3 end; the end is taken from the germline J gene. This chain links TRBV19 with TRBJ2-1, with a tentative D call TRBD1 (7 bases). Trimming left V 3 bases short and J 7 bases short, with 16 bases between. The CDR3 consists of 15 residues. CDR1 LNHDA and CDR2 SQIVND come from the germline V gene (reference sequence). The part of the CDR3 DNA that was read is TGTGCCAGTAGTATTGGAGGGGGCAGATCAAATGAG. Encoded protein: CASSIGGGRSNE. The CDR3 as a whole reads CASSIGGGRSNEQFF.

A note on this clone: The CDR3 goes on 3 residues after the read ends, and that part is filled in from the germline J gene. The rearrangement links TRBV2 to TRBJ2-6, with a tentative D call TRBD1 (5 bases). The ends were cut back, 6 bases at V and 2 bases at J, with 8 bases in the middle. This CDR3 comprises 14 residues. The germline V gene has CDR1 SNHLY and CDR2 FYNNEI. CDR3 residues: CASRGVTGANVLTF. CDR3 DNA, as far as it was read: TGTGCCAGCAGAGGGGTAACTGGGGCCAACGTC.